This T cell receptor (beta chain) emerged from a study of post-analysis software for immune sequencing data. Study-level points and caveats: Samples from one preparation batch, clustered by F measure, grouped strongly together.

This clonotype came up many times. The antigen is undetermined. Unique molecular identifiers tagged the TCR beta cDNA libraries. cDNA molecules numbering about 490,000 came from approximately 0.91 to 9.4 million T cells. A single record per CDR3 protein comes from TCRdb applying MiXCR to the PCR reads. Counted here are a few hundred thousand distinct CDR3 sequences, 30% to 45% occurring once; the ten biggest clones make up around 4.8%. The clonotype was recovered from a girl between 5 and 17 years old with multiple sclerosis. The sequencing input was blood.

In DNA, the CDR3 is TGTGCCAGCAAAGGACAGGGGGATACAGATACGCAGTATTTT. Its translation: CASKGQGDTDTQYF. The gene calls are TRBV28 and TRBJ2-3; 10 bases are shared with TRBD1. Germline trimming cut 7 bases from V and 3 bases from J; bases unmatched to any gene: 4. The CDR3 totals 14 residues. Looked up from germline, CDR1 is MDHEN and CDR2 is SYDVKM.